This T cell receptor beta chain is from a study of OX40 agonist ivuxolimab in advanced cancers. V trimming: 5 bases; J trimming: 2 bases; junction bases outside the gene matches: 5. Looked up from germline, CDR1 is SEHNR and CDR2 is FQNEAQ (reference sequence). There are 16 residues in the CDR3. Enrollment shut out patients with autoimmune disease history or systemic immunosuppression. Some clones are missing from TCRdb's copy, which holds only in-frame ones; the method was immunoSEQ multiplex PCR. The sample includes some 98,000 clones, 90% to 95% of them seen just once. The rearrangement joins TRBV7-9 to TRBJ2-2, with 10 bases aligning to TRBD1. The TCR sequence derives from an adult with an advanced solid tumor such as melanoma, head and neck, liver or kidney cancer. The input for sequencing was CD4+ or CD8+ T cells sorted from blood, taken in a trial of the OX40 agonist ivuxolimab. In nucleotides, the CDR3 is TGTGCCAGCAGCAGTGGACAGGGGGGTAACACCGGGGAGCTGTTTTTT. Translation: CASSSGQGGNTGELFF.